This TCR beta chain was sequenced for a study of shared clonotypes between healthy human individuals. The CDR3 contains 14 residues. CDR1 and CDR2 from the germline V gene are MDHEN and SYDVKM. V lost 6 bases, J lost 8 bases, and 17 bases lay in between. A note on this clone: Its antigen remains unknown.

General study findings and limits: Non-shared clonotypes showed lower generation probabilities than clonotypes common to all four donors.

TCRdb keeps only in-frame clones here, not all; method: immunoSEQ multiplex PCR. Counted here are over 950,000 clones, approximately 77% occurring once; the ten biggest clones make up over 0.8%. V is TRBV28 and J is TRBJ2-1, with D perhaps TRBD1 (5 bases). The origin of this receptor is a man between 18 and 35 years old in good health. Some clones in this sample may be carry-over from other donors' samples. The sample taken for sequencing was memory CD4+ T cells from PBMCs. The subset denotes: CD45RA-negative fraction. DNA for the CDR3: TGTGCCAGCAGGAAACCAGGGCTCCGCGATGAGCAGTTCTTC. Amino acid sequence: CASRKPGLRDEQFF.